The 25 T cell receptor beta chains presented below share a single source sample, sequenced in a study of T cell repertoires in cytomegalovirus infection. Their antigens remain unidentified. TCRdb passed the reads through MiXCR, listing each CDR3 protein once. The sample lists 750,000 to 900,000 distinct CDR3 sequences, almost 30% occurring once. The starting material was cultured CD8+ T cells from PBMCs, obtained from culture after CMV antigen stimulation. The source is a human donor in good health (CMV status not recorded). Some clones in this sample may be carry-over from other donors' samples.

In this sample, this clonotype turned up many times. The J gene is TRBJ2-2, the V gene TRBV7-2, with 8 bases lining up with TRBD2. The CDR3 is 17 amino acids. Germline trimming cut 5 bases from V and 5 bases from J; bases unmatched to any gene: 13. Per the germline V gene, CDR1 is SGHTA and CDR2 is FQGNSA. This CDR3 reads CASSLLREGVYTGELFF. The CDR3 nucleotides read TGTGCCAGCAGCCTACTACGGGAGGGGGTTTATACCGGGGAGCTGTTTTTT.

This clonotype was picked up a small number of times. This sequence joins TRBV19 and TRBJ2-1; either TRBD1 or TRBD2 may fit D (5 bases each). Germline loops: CDR1 LNHDA, CDR2 SQIVND (reference sequence). This CDR3 has 15 amino acids. Trimming removed 5 bases at V and 2 bases at J, with 13 bases between. Here the CDR3 DNA reads TGTGCCAGTAGTTCCAGGGACGAAGCCTACAATGAGCAGTTCTTC. Translated, it gives CASSSRDEAYNEQFF.

This clonotype was found many times. The V call is TRBV7-2, the J call TRBJ2-7, with a possible D match to TRBD1 (6 bases). Germline-derived CDR1 and CDR2 are SGHTA and FQGNSA. This CDR3 comprises 18 residues. V was shortened by 1 base and J by 2 bases, with 21 bases between the two germline ends. As DNA, the CDR3 is TGTGCCAGCAGCTTAGGATATCCCGGGACATGGGGACCCTACGAGCAGTACTTC. This translates into CASSLGYPGTWGPYEQYF. The complete variable domain, with remaining parts taken from reference TRBV7-2 and TRBJ2-7, reads GAGVSQSPSNKVTEKGKDVELRCDPISGHTALYWYRQSLGQGLEFLIYFQGNSAPDKSGLPSDRFSAERTGGSVSTLTIQRTQQEDSAVYLCASSLGYPGTWGPYEQYFGPGTRLTVT.

The genes are TRBV4-2 and TRBJ2-1, with D perhaps matching TRBD2 (5 bases). CDR1 and CDR2 (germline): LGHNA, YNFKEQ. V lost 1 base and J 0 bases, leaving 10 bases between the germline ends. The length of the CDR3 is 16 residues. CDR3 DNA: TGTGCCAGCAGCCAAGGAGGGATACCCTCCTACAATGAGCAGTTCTTC. Amino acid sequence: CASSQGGIPSYNEQFF.

The V and J genes are TRBV5-8 and TRBJ2-1, with a possible D match to TRBD1 (6 bases). V lost 4 bases and J 8 bases, leaving 13 bases between the germline ends. This CDR3 contains 13 residues. Germline-derived CDR1 and CDR2 are SGHTS and YDEGEE. The CDR3 loop reads CASSQLQGYEQFF. The CDR3 DNA reads as TGTGCCAGCAGCCAACTACAGGGCTATGAGCAGTTCTTC.

This clonotype was seen a handful of times. CDR3 in DNA: TGTGCCAGCAGCTTAGCTAGTCGTGCTGGGGCCAACGTCCTGACTTTC. It is translated as CASSLASRAGANVLTF. J is TRBJ2-6 and V is TRBV7-6; D gene uncertain. Germline V gene data show CDR1 as SGHVS and CDR2 as FNYEAQ. V dropped 0 bases and J dropped 2 bases, with 8 bases sitting between them. CDR3 length: 16 amino acids.

This clonotype was picked up one time. This chain joins TRBV6-1 and TRBJ1-1, with 8 bases aligning to TRBD1. Germline V CDR1 and CDR2: MNHNS, SASEGT. Losses at the gene ends were 0 bases for V and 7 bases for J; bases not matched to a gene: 1. The CDR3 length is 13 residues. CDR3 DNA: TGTGCCAGCAGTGAAGCGGACAGGGATGAAGCTTTCTTT. It specifies CASSEADRDEAFF.

V and J are TRBV9 and TRBJ2-3; possibly TRBD2 for D (8 bases). The CDR3 spans 17 residues. Germline CDR1 reads SGDLS; CDR2 reads YYNGEE. The V gene lost 0 bases and the J gene lost 5 bases, with 19 bases spanning the gap. The CDR3 here is CASSVAVGGAGGDTQYF. The CDR3 nucleotides are TGTGCCAGCAGCGTAGCTGTAGGGGGCGCGGGAGGAGATACGCAGTATTTT.

This clonotype appeared a few times. The chain joins TRBV5-6 to TRBJ1-1; D remains unclear. Trimming took 1 base from V and 0 from J, leaving 13 bases between them. This CDR3 comprises 16 residues. Germline values: CDR1 SGHDT, CDR2 YYEEEE. CDR3 DNA sequence: TGTGCCAGCAGCTTGAGAGGGTTTCTTGTGAACACTGAAGCTTTCTTT. Translating gives CASSLRGFLVNTEAFF. Together with reference TRBV5-6 and TRBJ1-1, the CDR3 gives the full variable domain: DAGVTQSPTHLIKTRGQQVTLRCSPKSGHDTVSWYQQALGQGPQFIFQYYEEEERQRGNFPDRFSGHQFPNYSSELNVNALLLGDSALYLCASSLRGFLVNTEAFFGQGTRLTVV.

The sample holds a few counts of this clonotype. This rearrangement joins TRBV27 to TRBJ1-1; TRBD1 might be the D (5 bases). Germline CDR1 is MNHEY and CDR2 is SMNVEV (reference sequence). V was trimmed by 3 bases and J by 0 bases, leaving 11 bases between them. This CDR3 is 15 amino acids long. The chain's CDR3 is CASSFRPGLNTEAFF. As DNA, the CDR3 is TGTGCCAGCAGTTTTCGGCCAGGGTTGAACACTGAAGCTTTCTTT.

V usage is TRBV19 and J usage is TRBJ1-5; tentative D call: TRBD1 (5 bases). V was clipped by 8 bases and J by 5 bases, with 13 bases between them. Looked up from germline, CDR1 is LNHDA and CDR2 is SQIVND (reference sequence). The CDR3 sequence is 13 residues long. The CDR3 is CASPGHSDQPQHF. The CDR3 coding sequence is TGTGCCAGTCCCGGACACTCCGATCAGCCCCAGCATTTT.

This clonotype was observed a handful of times. The V gene is TRBV12-3 or TRBV12-4, the J gene TRBJ2-2; TRBD2 might be the D (6 bases). V lost 2 bases and J lost 7, with 23 bases in between. The CDR3 spans 18 residues. CDR3 DNA sequence: TGTGCCAGCAGTTTATTAGGGTCGCGGGACCTATCCGGCGGGGAGCTGTTTTTT. This gives the protein CASSLLGSRDLSGGELFF.

As concerns this clonotype: This could be a read error, since a much larger clone is one nucleotide away. The chain is built from TRBV7-8 and TRBJ2-5; perhaps D is TRBD1 or TRBD2 (5 bases each). CDR1 is SGHVS and CDR2 is FQNEAQ in the germline V gene. The CDR3 totals 14 residues. Written as DNA, the CDR3 is TGTGCCAGCAGCTTATCGGGGTCGGGGCAGACCCAGAACTTC. It translates to CASSLSGSGQTQNF.

This clonotype was seen many times. The chain recombines TRBV5-6 with TRBJ1-2, with TRBD1 matching 7 bases. V lost 4 bases to trimming and J lost 4 bases; unmatched junction nucleotides: 7. Germline CDR1 SGHDT, CDR2 YYEEEE. This CDR3 region has 14 residues. The DNA of the CDR3 is TGTGCCAGCAGCACGGACAGGCCGGTCTATGGCTACACCTTC. This encodes CASSTDRPVYGYTF.

This clonotype was counted only a few times. The chain recombines TRBV7-9 with TRBJ1-1; 8 nucleotides line up with TRBD1. CDR1 and CDR2 from the germline V gene are SEHNR and FQNEAQ (reference sequence). The ends lost 7 bases at V and 2 bases at J; junction bases unmatched: 6. CDR3 size: 14 residues. The CDR3 nucleotides read TGTGCCAGCACTAAGCAGGGGGCAAACACTGAAGCTTTCTTT. Its protein product is CASTKQGANTEAFF.

This clonotype was counted a few times. The rearrangement uses TRBV7-2 and TRBJ1-2; TRBD1 is a possible D gene (6 bases). V lost 4 bases and J 4 bases, leaving 16 bases between the germline ends. Germline V gives CDR1 SGHTA, CDR2 FQGNSA. This CDR3 has 15 residues. This CDR3 is CASSSPGGRTYGYTF. The CDR3 DNA follows: TGTGCCAGCAGCTCCCCCGGGGGGCGGACCTATGGCTACACCTTC.

V usage is TRBV27 and J usage is TRBJ2-7; 9 bases align to TRBD1. J gave up 5 bases and V 2 bases, and 4 bases lay outside the gene matches. The CDR3 contains 14 residues. Germline V gene sequence: CDR1 MNHEY, CDR2 SMNVEV (reference sequence). Here the CDR3 DNA reads TGTGCCAGCAGTTTACCGGGACAGGGCCACGAGCAGTACTTC. Translated: CASSLPGQGHEQYF.

The chain has TRBV15 and TRBJ2-4; TRBD1 agrees at 11 bases. CDR1 LNHNV and CDR2 YYDKDF come from the germline V gene (reference sequence). With V trimmed by 0 bases and J by 2 bases, 3 bases remained unmatched. The CDR3 covers 17 residues. The CDR3 region has the DNA TGTGCCACCAGCAGAGACGGGGACAGGGGGTCCAAAAACATTCAGTACTTC. Residues: CATSRDGDRGSKNIQYF.

This rearrangement joins TRBV7-8 to TRBJ2-7; D is ambiguous. The CDR3 covers 14 residues. Trimming left V 5 bases short and J 1 base short, with 12 bases between. Germline V CDR1 and CDR2: SGHVS, FQNEAQ. CDR3 residues: CASSRRGESYEQYF. CDR3 in DNA: TGTGCCAGCAGCCGACGTGGGGAATCCTACGAGCAGTACTTC.

This clonotype was observed a handful of times. This chain uses TRBV7-8 with TRBJ2-7; 7 bases map to TRBD1. The CDR3 extends over 18 amino acids. The junction had 18 bases not matched to a gene; V was cut back by 5 bases and J by 2 bases. CDR1 SGHVS and CDR2 FQNEAQ come from the germline V gene. The CDR3 DNA is TGTGCCAGCAGCGGCCCAGGGACAGACAAACTTGTAACCTACGAGCAGTACTTC. Translated, it gives CASSGPGTDKLVTYEQYF. The entire variable domain, with the rest obtained from reference TRBV7-8 and TRBJ2-7, is as follows: GAGVSQSPRYKVAKRGQDVALRCDPISGHVSLFWYQQALGQGPEFLTYFQNEAQLDKSGLPSDRFFAERPEGSVSTLKIQRTQQEDSAVYLCASSGPGTDKLVTYEQYFGPGTRLTVT.

This clonotype was observed a handful of times. This chain connects TRBV7-8 to TRBJ1-1; D may be TRBD1 (5 bases). The CDR3 has 14 residues. V was clipped by 5 bases and J by 1 base, with 11 bases between them. Germline CDR1 SGHVS, CDR2 FQNEAQ. This CDR3 is CASSTGAPNTEAFF. The DNA for the CDR3 is TGTGCCAGCAGCACCGGGGCGCCGAACACTGAAGCTTTCTTT.

The gene calls are TRBV4-1 and TRBJ1-6; D gene uncertain. The CDR3 runs 16 residues. CDR1 is MGHRA, CDR2 YSYEKL, per germline. The V end lost 3 bases, the J end lost 8 bases, and 17 bases lay between the germline ends. This CDR3 is CASSQWTAGEDSPLHF. The CDR3 DNA sequence: TGCGCCAGCAGCCAGTGGACGGCCGGTGAGGATTCACCCCTCCACTTT.

The chain uses TRBV12-3 or TRBV12-4 and TRBJ1-4; 7 positions agree with TRBD1. The V gene end was trimmed by 5 bases and the J gene end by 10 bases; junction bases not matched to a gene: 1. The CDR3 runs to 11 residues. CDR3 residues: CASSPGGKLFF. The CDR3 nucleotides are TGTGCCAGCAGTCCAGGGGGAAAACTGTTTTTT.

This clonotype was recorded a few times. The chain combines TRBV2 with TRBJ2-7; tentatively, D is TRBD1 or TRBD2 (5 bases each). The ends were cut back, 6 bases at V and 6 bases at J, with 18 bases in the middle. Germline V lookup: CDR1 SNHLY, CDR2 FYNNEI. The CDR3 has 14 residues. CDR3 sequence: CASSGTDDLGEQYV. CDR3 coding DNA: TGTGCCAGCAGCGGGACCGACGACTTAGGCGAGCAGTACGTC.

The gene calls are TRBV7-9 and TRBJ2-3; TRBD1 or TRBD2 may be the D gene (6 bases each). Germline V gene lookup returns CDR1 SEHNR and CDR2 FQNEAQ (reference sequence). The CDR3 is 15 residues long. Trimming took off 5 bases at V and 3 bases at J, with 15 bases between the two ends. Here the CDR3 reads CASSLRGDGTDTQYF. The DNA of the CDR3 is TGTGCCAGCAGCCTTAGGGGGGATGGGACAGATACGCAGTATTTT.